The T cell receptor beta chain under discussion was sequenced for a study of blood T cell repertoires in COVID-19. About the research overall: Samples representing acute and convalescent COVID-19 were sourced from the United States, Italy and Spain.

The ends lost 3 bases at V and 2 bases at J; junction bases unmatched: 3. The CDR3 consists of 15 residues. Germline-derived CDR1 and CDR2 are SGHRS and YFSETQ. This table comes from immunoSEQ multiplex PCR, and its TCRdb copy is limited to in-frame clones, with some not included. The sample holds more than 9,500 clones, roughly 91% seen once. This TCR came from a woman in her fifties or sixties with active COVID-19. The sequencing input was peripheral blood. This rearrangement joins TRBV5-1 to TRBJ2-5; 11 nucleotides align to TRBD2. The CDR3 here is CASSYGTSGQETQYF. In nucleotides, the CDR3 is TGCGCCAGCAGCTATGGGACTAGCGGACAAGAGACCCAGTACTTC.